This T cell receptor (beta chain) was identified in a study of T cells in Graves' hyperthyroidism and ophthalmopathy. The CDR3 spans 15 residues. The germline gives CDR1 SGHRS, CDR2 YFSETQ. Germline trimming cut 2 bases from V and 5 bases from J; bases unmatched to any gene: 5. Hyperthyroidism patients were newly diagnosed, had disease duration under 2 months, and were aged 18 to 65 years. Exclusion of a patient resulted from uncontrolled infection, other autoimmune disease, pregnancy or lactation. Regions amplified from RNA transcripts were the TCR beta CDR3 regions. Researchers ran a first-round RT-PCR on the TCR CDR3 using the HTBI primer set. TCRdb fed the multiplex PCR reads into MiXCR, producing one record per CDR3 protein. The sample shows about 270,000 distinct CDR3 sequences, over 12% of them seen only once.

The V and J genes are TRBV5-1 and TRBJ2-5; 11 nucleotides align to TRBD1. Material: blood. The origin of this receptor is a woman in her forties or fifties with Graves' hyperthyroidism that later progressed to Graves' ophthalmopathy. The CDR3 loop reads CASSFGQGADETQYF. The CDR3 DNA reads TGCGCCAGCAGCTTTGGACAGGGGGCCGATGAGACCCAGTACTTC.